Presented here are 4 T cell receptor beta chains from one specimen sequenced in a study of T cell responses to AZD1222 COVID-19 vaccine. The assay was immunoSEQ multiplex PCR, and TCRdb's table has in-frame clones only and misses some. This sample yields about 110,000 clones, of which around 84% are seen a single time; around 3.2% belongs to the top ten. The material sequenced was peripheral blood, taken on day 0 of AZD1222 vaccination. The receptors here all came from an adult in good health.

Here the CDR3 DNA reads TGTGCCAGCAGCGCTCGGGACAGGGAGGCCGGGGAGCTGTTTTTT. It encodes CASSARDREAGELFF. The J gene is TRBJ2-2, the V gene TRBV5-4; TRBD1 agrees at 9 bases. This CDR3 is 15 amino acids long. Germline trimming cut 4 bases from V and 6 bases from J; bases unmatched to any gene: 7. Germline V gene sequence: CDR1 SGHNT, CDR2 YYREEE (reference sequence).

This clone was observed a handful of times. This chain joins TRBV3-1 (or the pseudogene TRBV3-2) and TRBJ1-1; no definite D call. Germline CDR1 LGHDT, CDR2 YNNKEL (reference sequence). V dropped 4 bases and J dropped 0 bases, with 12 bases sitting between them. The CDR3 runs to 15 residues. In DNA, the CDR3 is TGTGCCAGCAGCCCCCTCAGAAGCATGAACACTGAAGCTTTCTTT. Residues: CASSPLRSMNTEAFF.

The rearrangement uses TRBV19 and TRBJ1-2; TRBD1 might be the D (6 bases). The CDR3 sequence is 15 residues long. The ends were cut back, 11 bases at V and 4 bases at J, with 23 bases in the middle. The germline CDR1 and CDR2 sequences are LNHDA and SQIVND (reference sequence). In DNA, the CDR3 is TGTGCCGCTACGATTGGGGGGGACACACTCTATGGCTACACCTTC. Encoded protein: CAATIGGDTLYGYTF.

CDR3 region: CASSSYPEGGEQYF. In DNA form, the CDR3 reads TGTGCCAGCAGTTCCTACCCTGAAGGGGGCGAGCAGTACTTC. This chain joins TRBV28 and TRBJ2-7; perhaps TRBD1 as D (6 bases). The CDR3 sequence is 14 residues long. The germline V and J ends were trimmed by 4 bases and 6 bases, with 16 bases remaining between them. Germline values: CDR1 MDHEN, CDR2 SYDVKM.